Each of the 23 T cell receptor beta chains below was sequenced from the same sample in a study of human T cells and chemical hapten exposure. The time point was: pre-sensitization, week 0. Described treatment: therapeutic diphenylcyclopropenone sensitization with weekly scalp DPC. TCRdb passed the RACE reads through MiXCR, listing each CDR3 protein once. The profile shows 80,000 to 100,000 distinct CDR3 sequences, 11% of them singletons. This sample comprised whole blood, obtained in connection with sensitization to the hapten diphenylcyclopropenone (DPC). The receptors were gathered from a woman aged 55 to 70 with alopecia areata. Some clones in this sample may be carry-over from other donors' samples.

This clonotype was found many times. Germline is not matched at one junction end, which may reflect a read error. Here the CDR3 DNA reads TGTGCCAGCAGCTACTTCGTCAGGGGGGCTACGCAGTATTTT. It is translated as CASSYFVRGATQYF. This chain links TRBV6-2 or TRBV6-3 with TRBJ2-3; D may be TRBD1 (7 bases). The CDR3 covers 14 residues. CDR1 MNHEY and CDR2 SVGEGT come from the germline V gene.

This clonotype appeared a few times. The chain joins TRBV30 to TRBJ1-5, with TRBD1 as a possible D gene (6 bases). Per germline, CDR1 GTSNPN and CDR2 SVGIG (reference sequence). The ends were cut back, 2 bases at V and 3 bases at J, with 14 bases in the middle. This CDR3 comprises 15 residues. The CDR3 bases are TGTGCCTGGAGTTCGGGACAAGGGAACAATCAGCCCCAGCATTTT. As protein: CAWSSGQGNNQPQHF.

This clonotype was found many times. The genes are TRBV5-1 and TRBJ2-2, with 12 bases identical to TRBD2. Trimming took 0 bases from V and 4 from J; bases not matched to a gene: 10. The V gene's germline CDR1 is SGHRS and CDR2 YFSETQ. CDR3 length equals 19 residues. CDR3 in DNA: TGCGCCAGCAGCTTGGCCCCAGTGACTAGCGGGGGTGGCACCGGGGAGCTGTTTTTT. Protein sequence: CASSLAPVTSGGGTGELFF.

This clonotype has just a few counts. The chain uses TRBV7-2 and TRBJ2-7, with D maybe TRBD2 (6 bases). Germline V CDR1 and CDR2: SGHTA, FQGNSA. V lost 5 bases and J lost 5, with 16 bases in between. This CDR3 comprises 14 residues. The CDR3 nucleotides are TGTGCCAGCAGCCCAACGCGGGGTATGAACGAGCAGTACTTC. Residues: CASSPTRGMNEQYF.

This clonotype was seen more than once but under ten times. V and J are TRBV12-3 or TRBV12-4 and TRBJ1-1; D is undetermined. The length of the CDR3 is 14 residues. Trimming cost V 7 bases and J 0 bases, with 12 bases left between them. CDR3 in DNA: TGTGCCAGCACCACCAGACGGGTGAACACTGAAGCTTTCTTT. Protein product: CASTTRRVNTEAFF.

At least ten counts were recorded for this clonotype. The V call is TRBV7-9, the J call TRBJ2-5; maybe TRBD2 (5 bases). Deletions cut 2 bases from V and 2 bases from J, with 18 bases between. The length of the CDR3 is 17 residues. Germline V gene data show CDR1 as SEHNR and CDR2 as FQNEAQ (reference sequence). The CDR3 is CASSLPEVFVDQETQYF. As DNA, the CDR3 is TGTGCCAGCAGCTTACCGGAGGTTTTTGTGGATCAAGAGACCCAGTACTTC. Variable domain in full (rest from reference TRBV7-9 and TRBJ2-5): DTGVSQNPRHKITKRGQNVTFRCDPISEHNRLYWYRQTLGQGPEFLTYFQNEAQLEKSRLLSDRFSAERPKGSFSTLEIQRTEQGDSAMYLCASSLPEVFVDQETQYFGPGTRLLVL.

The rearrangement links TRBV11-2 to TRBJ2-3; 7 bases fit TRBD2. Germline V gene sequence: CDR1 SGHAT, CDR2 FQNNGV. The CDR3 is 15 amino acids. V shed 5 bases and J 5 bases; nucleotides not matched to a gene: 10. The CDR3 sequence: CASSASGAFGDTQYF. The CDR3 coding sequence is TGTGCCAGCAGCGCCAGCGGGGCGTTCGGAGATACGCAGTATTTT.

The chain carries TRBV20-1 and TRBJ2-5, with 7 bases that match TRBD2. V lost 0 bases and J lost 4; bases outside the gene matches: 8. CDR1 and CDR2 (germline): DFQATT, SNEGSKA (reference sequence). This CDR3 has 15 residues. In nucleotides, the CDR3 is TGCAGTGCTAGAGATGGGCGAGCGGGGCGAGAGACCCAGTACTTC. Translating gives CSARDGRAGRETQYF.

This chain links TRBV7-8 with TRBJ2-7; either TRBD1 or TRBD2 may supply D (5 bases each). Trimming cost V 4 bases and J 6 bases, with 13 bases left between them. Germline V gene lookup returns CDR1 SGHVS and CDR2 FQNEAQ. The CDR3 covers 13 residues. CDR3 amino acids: CASSSRELGEQYF. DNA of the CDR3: TGTGCCAGCAGCTCCAGGGAGCTAGGCGAGCAGTACTTC. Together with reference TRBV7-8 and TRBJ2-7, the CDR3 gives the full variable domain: GAGVSQSPRYKVAKRGQDVALRCDPISGHVSLFWYQQALGQGPEFLTYFQNEAQLDKSGLPSDRFFAERPEGSVSTLKIQRTQQEDSAVYLCASSSRELGEQYFGPGTRLTVT.

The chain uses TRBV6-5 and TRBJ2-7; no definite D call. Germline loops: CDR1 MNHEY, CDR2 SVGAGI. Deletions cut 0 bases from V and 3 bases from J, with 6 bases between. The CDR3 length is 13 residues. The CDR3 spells CASSYSPNYEQYF. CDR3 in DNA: TGTGCCAGCAGTTACTCGCCGAACTACGAGCAGTACTTC.

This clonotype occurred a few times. The DNA of the CDR3 is TGTGCCACCAGCTGGAGGGTAAGGGGTTTCAATCAGCCCCAGCATTTT. Its translation is CATSWRVRGFNQPQHF. J is TRBJ1-5 and V is TRBV15, with a weak D call TRBD1 (5 bases). Between the trimmed V and J ends, which lost 5 bases and 3 bases, there was a span of 17 bases. The CDR3 is 16 residues long. Germline lookup yields CDR1 LNHNV and CDR2 YYDKDF (reference sequence).

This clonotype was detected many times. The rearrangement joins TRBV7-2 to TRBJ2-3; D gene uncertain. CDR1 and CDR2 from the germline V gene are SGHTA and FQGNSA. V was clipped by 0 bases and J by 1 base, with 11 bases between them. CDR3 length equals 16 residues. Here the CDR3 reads CASSLAEAPGTDTQYF. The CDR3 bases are TGTGCCAGCAGCTTAGCGGAAGCGCCTGGCACAGATACGCAGTATTTT.

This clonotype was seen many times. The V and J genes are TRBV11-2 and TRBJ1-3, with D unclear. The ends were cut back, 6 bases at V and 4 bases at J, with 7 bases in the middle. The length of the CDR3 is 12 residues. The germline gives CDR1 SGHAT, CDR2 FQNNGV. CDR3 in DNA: TGTGCCAGCAGTCTGTTGGGAAACACCATATATTTT. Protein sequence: CASSLLGNTIYF.

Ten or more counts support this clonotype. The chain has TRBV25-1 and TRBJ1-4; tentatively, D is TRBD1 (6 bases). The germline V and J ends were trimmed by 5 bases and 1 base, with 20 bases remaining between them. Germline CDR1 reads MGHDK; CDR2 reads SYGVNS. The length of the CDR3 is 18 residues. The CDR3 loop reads CASSPLLDRMGTNEKLFF. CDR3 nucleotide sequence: TGTGCCAGCAGTCCCTTACTCGACAGGATGGGAACTAATGAAAAACTGTTTTTT.

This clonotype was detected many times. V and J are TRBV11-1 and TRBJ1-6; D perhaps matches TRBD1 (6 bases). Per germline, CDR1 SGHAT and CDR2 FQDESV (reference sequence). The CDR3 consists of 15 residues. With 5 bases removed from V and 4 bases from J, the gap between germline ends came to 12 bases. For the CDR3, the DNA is TGTGCCAGCAGCGGCCGCAGGGGTTATAATTCACCCCTCCACTTT. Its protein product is CASSGRRGYNSPLHF.

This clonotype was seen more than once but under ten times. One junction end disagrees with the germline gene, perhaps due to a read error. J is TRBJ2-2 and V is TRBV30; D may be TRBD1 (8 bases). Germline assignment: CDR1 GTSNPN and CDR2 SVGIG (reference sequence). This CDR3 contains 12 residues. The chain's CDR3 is CAWETGAGARSF. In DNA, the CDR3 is TGTGCCTGGGAGACAGGGGCGGGGGCGCGATCCTTT.

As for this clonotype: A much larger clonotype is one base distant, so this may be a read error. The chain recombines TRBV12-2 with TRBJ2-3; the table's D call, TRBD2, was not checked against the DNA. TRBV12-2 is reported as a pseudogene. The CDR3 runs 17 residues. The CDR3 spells CASRLVCWLAGTDMQYF. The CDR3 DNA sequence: TGTGCAAGTCGCTTAGTATGTTGGTTAGCGGGGACAGATATGCAGTATTTT.

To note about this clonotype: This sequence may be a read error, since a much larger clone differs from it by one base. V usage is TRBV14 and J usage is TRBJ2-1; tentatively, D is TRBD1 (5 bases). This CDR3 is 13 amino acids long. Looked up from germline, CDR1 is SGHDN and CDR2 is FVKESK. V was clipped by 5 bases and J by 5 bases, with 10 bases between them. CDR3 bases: TGTGCCAGCAGCGCGGACACTCACAATGAGCAGTTCTTC. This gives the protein CASSADTHNEQFF.

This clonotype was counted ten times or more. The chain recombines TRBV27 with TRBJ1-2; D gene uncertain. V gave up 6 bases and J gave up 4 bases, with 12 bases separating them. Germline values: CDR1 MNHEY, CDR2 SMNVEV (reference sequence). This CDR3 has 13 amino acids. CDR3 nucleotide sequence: TGTGCCAGCAGGCTGGGTGCCGGCTATGGCTACACCTTC. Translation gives CASRLGAGYGYTF.

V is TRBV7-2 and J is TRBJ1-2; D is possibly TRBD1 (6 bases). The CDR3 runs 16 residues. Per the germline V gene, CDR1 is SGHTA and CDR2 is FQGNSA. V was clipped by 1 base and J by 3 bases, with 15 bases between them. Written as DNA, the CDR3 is TGTGCCAGCAGCTTAGGACAGGCCCGGGTCGACTATGGCTACACCTTC. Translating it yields CASSLGQARVDYGYTF. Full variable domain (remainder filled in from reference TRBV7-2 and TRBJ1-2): GAGVSQSPSNKVTEKGKDVELRCDPISGHTALYWYRQSLGQGLEFLIYFQGNSAPDKSGLPSDRFSAERTGGSVSTLTIQRTQQEDSAVYLCASSLGQARVDYGYTFGSGTRLTVV.

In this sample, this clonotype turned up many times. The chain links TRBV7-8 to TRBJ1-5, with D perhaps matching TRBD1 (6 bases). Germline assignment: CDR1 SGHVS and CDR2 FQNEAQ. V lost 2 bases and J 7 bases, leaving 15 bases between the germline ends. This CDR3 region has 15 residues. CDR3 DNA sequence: TGTGCCAGCAGCTTACTCTCAGGGGCTCGCCAGCCCCAGCATTTT. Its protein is CASSLLSGARQPQHF.

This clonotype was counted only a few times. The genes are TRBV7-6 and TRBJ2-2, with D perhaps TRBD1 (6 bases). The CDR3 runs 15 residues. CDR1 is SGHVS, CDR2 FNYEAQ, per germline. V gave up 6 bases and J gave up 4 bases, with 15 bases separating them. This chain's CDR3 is CASRAEQGTTGELFF. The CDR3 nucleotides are TGTGCCAGCAGGGCAGAACAGGGAACCACCGGGGAGCTGTTTTTT.

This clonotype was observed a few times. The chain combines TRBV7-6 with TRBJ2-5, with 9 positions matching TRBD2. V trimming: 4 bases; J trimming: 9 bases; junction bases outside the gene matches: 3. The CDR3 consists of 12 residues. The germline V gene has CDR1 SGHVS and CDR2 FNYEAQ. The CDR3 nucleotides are TGTGCCAGCAGCTCCCGGACTAGCGCCCAGTACTTC. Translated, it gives CASSSRTSAQYF. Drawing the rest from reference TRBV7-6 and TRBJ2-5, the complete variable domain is GAGVSQSPRYKVTKRGQDVALRCDPISGHVSLYWYRQALGQGPEFLTYFNYEAQQDKSGLPNDRFSAERPEGSISTLTIQRTEQRDSAMYRCASSSRTSAQYFGPGTRLLVL.